The 21 T cell receptor beta chains below come from one sample, sequenced in a study of blood T cells in healthy people across ages. A J-beta primer mix and a sample-barcoded 5' primer were used in a second PCR of roughly 7 to 12 cycles. One entry per CDR3 protein, called by TCRdb with MiXCR from the 5' RACE reads. The table has fewer than 1 million distinct CDR3 sequences, around 42% seen once. The specimen sequenced was blood. The receptors stem from a man in his sixties in good health.

The V gene is TRBV4-3, the J gene TRBJ2-1; 10 nucleotides agree with TRBD2. The CDR3 has 17 amino acids. The germline gives CDR1 LGHNA, CDR2 YSLEER. V lost 1 base to trimming and J lost 9 bases; unmatched junction nucleotides: 12. The CDR3 here is CASSQGPLSGGAGEQFF. For the CDR3, the DNA is TGCGCCAGCAGCCAAGGTCCCTTGAGCGGGGGGGCAGGTGAGCAGTTCTTC.

This chain joins TRBV9 and TRBJ2-1; TRBD1 is a possible D gene (6 bases). Trimming shortened V by 4 bases and J by 3 bases, and 14 bases separated the two germline ends. Germline CDR1 SGDLS, CDR2 YYNGEE. CDR3 length equals 15 residues. The CDR3 region has the DNA TGTGCCAGCAGCTTACAGGGCGCCATCTACAATGAGCAGTTCTTC. Its protein is CASSLQGAIYNEQFF. The full variable domain, rest sourced from reference TRBV9 and TRBJ2-1, is DSGVTQTPKHLITATGQRVTLRCSPRSGDLSVYWYQQSLDQGLQFLIQYYNGEERAKGNILERFSAQQFPDLHSELNLSSLELGDSALYFCASSLQGAIYNEQFFGPGTRLTVL.

This clonotype has only a few counts. The chain is built from TRBV5-1 and TRBJ2-3, with TRBD1 matching 10 bases. The V gene end was trimmed by 2 bases and the J gene end by 5 bases; junction bases not matched to a gene: 8. Germline loops: CDR1 SGHRS, CDR2 YFSETQ. The length of the CDR3 is 16 residues. The CDR3 DNA reads as TGCGCCAGCAGCTTCCGGGACAGGGGTATTGGAGATACGCAGTATTTT. Translating gives CASSFRDRGIGDTQYF. The full variable domain, its missing parts supplied by reference TRBV5-1 and TRBJ2-3, is KAGVTQTPRYLIKTRGQQVTLSCSPISGHRSVSWYQQTPGQGLQFLFEYFSETQRNKGNFPGRFSGRQFSNSRSEMNVSTLELGDSALYLCASSFRDRGIGDTQYFGPGTRLTVL.

This clonotype was seen only a few times. This chain uses TRBV29-1 with TRBJ2-5, with no clear D. CDR3 length equals 13 residues. The germline V and J ends were trimmed by 1 base and 0 bases, with 6 bases remaining between them. Germline V gene lookup returns CDR1 SQVTM and CDR2 ANQGSEA. The CDR3 sequence is CSVEGFYQETQYF. In DNA form, the CDR3 reads TGCAGCGTTGAAGGTTTCTACCAAGAGACCCAGTACTTC.

This clonotype has just a few counts. The chain links TRBV3-1 to TRBJ1-2; D remains unclear. CDR1 LGHDT and CDR2 YNNKEL come from the germline V gene (reference sequence). V lost 1 base, J lost 6 bases, and 9 bases lay in between. The CDR3 has 13 residues. The DNA for the CDR3 is TGTGCCAGCAGCCAAGTAGACACCAATGGCTACACCTTC. Translation gives CASSQVDTNGYTF.

This clonotype was counted only a few times. The chain combines TRBV6-5 with TRBJ2-7, with 7 bases matching TRBD1. The germline gives CDR1 MNHEY, CDR2 SVGAGI. The junction had 19 bases not matched to a gene; V was cut back by 2 bases and J by 0 bases. The CDR3 runs 20 residues. The CDR3 bases are TGTGCCAGCAGTTACAAACTCCGGGACAGTAGAGGTCGTGGCTCCTACGAGCAGTACTTC. It codes for CASSYKLRDSRGRGSYEQYF.

The rearrangement links TRBV18 to TRBJ2-5; a possible D gene is TRBD1 (5 bases). CDR3 size: 14 residues. Germline CDR1 and CDR2: KGHSH and LQKENI. Deletions cut 0 bases from V and 5 bases from J, with 10 bases between. The CDR3 protein is CASSPPTGPETQYF. In nucleotides, the CDR3 is TGTGCCAGCTCACCACCTACAGGACCCGAGACCCAGTACTTC. The full variable domain, completed using reference TRBV18 and TRBJ2-5, is NAGVMQNPRHLVRRRGQEARLRCSPMKGHSHVYWYRQLPEEGLKFMVYLQKENIIDESGMPKERFSAEFPKEGPSILRIQQVVRGDSAAYFCASSPPTGPETQYFGPGTRLLVL.

The rearrangement joins TRBV20-1 to TRBJ2-3; 10 nucleotides align to TRBD2. Per the germline V gene, CDR1 is DFQATT and CDR2 is SNEGSKA (reference sequence). The trim removed 3 bases at V and 5 bases at J, leaving 20 bases unmatched. This CDR3 is built from 19 residues. CDR3 amino acids: CSARPIRLAGELDVDTQYF. The CDR3 nucleotides are TGCAGTGCTAGGCCAATCCGACTAGCGGGTGAACTAGATGTAGATACGCAGTATTTT.

The chain employs TRBV20-1 and TRBJ2-5; D may be TRBD2 (7 bases). CDR1 is DFQATT and CDR2 is SNEGSKA in the germline V gene (reference sequence). V dropped 3 bases and J dropped 1 base, with 15 bases sitting between them. The CDR3 has 15 residues. The CDR3 nucleotides read TGCAGTGCTAGGAGAGGCGGGGGCCTCCAAGAGACCCAGTACTTC. This gives the protein CSARRGGGLQETQYF.

This clonotype has just a few counts. The V and J genes are TRBV6-1 and TRBJ2-7, with 9 bases matching TRBD1. Germline CDR1 and CDR2: MNHNS and SASEGT. The CDR3 is 15 amino acids. V lost 2 bases to trimming and J lost 1 base; unmatched junction nucleotides: 3. The CDR3 DNA sequence: TGTGCCAGCAGTGAAAGGGACAGGGCATCCTACGAGCAGTACTTC. This translates into CASSERDRASYEQYF.

This clonotype turned up a few times. The rearrangement links TRBV6-5 to TRBJ2-1, with 8 bases aligning to TRBD1. The CDR3 is 14 residues long. The germline V gene encodes CDR1 MNHEY and CDR2 SVGAGI. The V and J ends lost 4 bases and 8 bases, in that order; junction bases with no gene match: 7. The CDR3 reads CASSFAGRGHEQFF. The DNA for the CDR3 is TGTGCCAGCAGTTTCGCAGGCAGGGGGCATGAGCAGTTCTTC.

This clonotype has just a few counts. This chain joins TRBV2 and TRBJ2-7, with TRBD1 as a possible D gene (5 bases). V was shortened by 3 bases and J by 3 bases, with 15 bases between the two germline ends. This CDR3 is built from 15 residues. The germline CDR1 and CDR2 sequences are SNHLY and FYNNEI. The CDR3, as DNA: TGTGCCAGCAGTGAGAGACCAGGGCGCGGCTACGAGCAGTACTTC. This sequence encodes CASSERPGRGYEQYF.

Comment on this clonotype: A much bigger clone sits one base away, suggesting this may be a read error. V usage is TRBV6-6 and J usage is TRBJ2-1, with a weak D call TRBD2 (6 bases). Trimming cost V 4 bases and J 13 bases, with 17 bases left between them. This CDR3 has 13 amino acids. Looked up from germline, CDR1 is MNHNY and CDR2 is SVGAGI (reference sequence). CDR3: CASSSGLRETQFF. DNA of the CDR3: TGTGCCAGCAGTTCGGGACTGCGAGAGACCCAGTTCTTC.

The V and J genes are TRBV6-6 and TRBJ1-6; possibly TRBD1 for D (6 bases). Germline V gene lookup returns CDR1 MNHNY and CDR2 SVGAGI (reference sequence). The CDR3 runs to 16 residues. V shed 2 bases and J shed 9 bases, with 17 bases lying between them. The CDR3 nucleotides are TGTGCCAGCAGTTACACCTCCCCGGGACAAAGTTCACCCCTCCACTTT. This sequence encodes CASSYTSPGQSSPLHF.

This chain links TRBV24-1 with TRBJ2-5, with 7 bases aligning to TRBD2. The CDR3 sequence is 13 residues long. The V segment lost 3 bases and the J segment 5 bases; nucleotides outside the gene matches: 2. Germline CDR1 KGHDR, CDR2 SFDVKD. This chain's CDR3 is CATSDGGGETQYF. The CDR3, as DNA: TGTGCCACCAGTGATGGGGGGGGGGAGACCCAGTACTTC.

V usage is TRBV4-3 and J usage is TRBJ2-1; D call uncertain. CDR1 and CDR2 (germline): LGHNA, YSLEER. The V and J ends lost 0 bases and 0 bases respectively, with 6 bases between them. This CDR3 is 15 amino acids long. The CDR3 coding sequence is TGCGCCAGCAGCCAAGATTTACACTCCTACAATGAGCAGTTCTTC. Translated: CASSQDLHSYNEQFF.

V gene TRBV13 combines with J gene TRBJ2-4, with 8 bases that match TRBD1. The CDR3 runs to 18 residues. V was pared by 3 bases and J by 1 base, with 11 bases of the junction left unmatched. Germline V CDR1 and CDR2: PRHDT, FYEKMQ (reference sequence). DNA for the CDR3: TGTGCCAGCAGCTTGGGGCAGGGGGCCGTTAGCGCCAAAAACATTCAGTACTTC. Translating gives CASSLGQGAVSAKNIQYF.

This clonotype has a count of ten or more. The genes are TRBV7-2 and TRBJ2-1, with D uncertain. V was shortened by 5 bases and J by 0 bases, with 5 bases between the two germline ends. The CDR3 covers 13 residues. CDR1 is SGHTA, CDR2 FQGNSA, per germline. CDR3 nucleotide sequence: TGTGCCAGCAGCCCGGGCTCCTACAATGAGCAGTTCTTC. Its translation: CASSPGSYNEQFF.

A few counts support this clonotype. V is TRBV12-3 or TRBV12-4 and J is TRBJ2-6; D is ambiguous. Trimming cost V 6 bases and J 4 bases, with 7 bases left between them. CDR3 size: 13 residues. CDR3 DNA: TGTGCCAGCAGAAAAAGAGGGGCCAACGTCCTGACTTTC. Its protein is CASRKRGANVLTF.

This clonotype was found a few times. The V gene is TRBV12-3 or TRBV12-4, the J gene TRBJ1-5; D gene uncertain. Trimming shortened V by 3 bases and J by 1 base, and 7 bases separated the two germline ends. There are 14 residues in the CDR3. The CDR3 DNA sequence: TGTGCCAGCAGTTTTGTGTACAGCAATCAGCCCCAGCATTTT. Protein product: CASSFVYSNQPQHF.

This rearrangement joins TRBV2 to TRBJ1-2; tentatively, D is TRBD1 (6 bases). The V gene's germline CDR1 is SNHLY and CDR2 FYNNEI. Trimming removed 1 base at V and 13 bases at J, with 13 bases between. This CDR3 is 12 amino acids long. CDR3 nucleotide sequence: TGTGCCAGCAGTGAAGGTGGGGGCCCGGCCACCTTC. Translated: CASSEGGGPATF.